The clone carrying this T cell receptor (beta chain) was found many times. No antigen is known for it. V lost 8 bases and J lost 10; bases outside the gene matches: 5. Germline V lookup: CDR1 MGHDK, CDR2 SYGVNS. The CDR3 consists of 13 residues. This sample was included in a study of T cells after yellow fever vaccination. TCRdb re-called the 5' RACE reads with MiXCR, one entry per CDR3 protein. The data show some 300,000 distinct CDR3 sequences, 8.7% seen once. Study results and caveats: Post-booster reappearance was seen for most primary-vaccination clones (nearly 97% CD4, around 88% CD8). Any FACS-sorted repertoire could hold abundant clonotypes that contaminate it from the bulk population. Some clonotypes, a small share, were shared between CD4 and CD8 compartments.

The source is a man younger than 35 who received the YFV17D yellow fever vaccine. This material consisted of CD4+ T cells sorted from PBMCs, taken 5 days after the yellow fever booster vaccination. The V and J genes are TRBV25-1 and TRBJ1-6, with 10 bases fitting TRBD1. CDR3 protein: CASGDRGVSPLHF. The DNA of the CDR3 is TGTGCCAGCGGGGACAGGGGCGTATCACCCCTCCACTTT.